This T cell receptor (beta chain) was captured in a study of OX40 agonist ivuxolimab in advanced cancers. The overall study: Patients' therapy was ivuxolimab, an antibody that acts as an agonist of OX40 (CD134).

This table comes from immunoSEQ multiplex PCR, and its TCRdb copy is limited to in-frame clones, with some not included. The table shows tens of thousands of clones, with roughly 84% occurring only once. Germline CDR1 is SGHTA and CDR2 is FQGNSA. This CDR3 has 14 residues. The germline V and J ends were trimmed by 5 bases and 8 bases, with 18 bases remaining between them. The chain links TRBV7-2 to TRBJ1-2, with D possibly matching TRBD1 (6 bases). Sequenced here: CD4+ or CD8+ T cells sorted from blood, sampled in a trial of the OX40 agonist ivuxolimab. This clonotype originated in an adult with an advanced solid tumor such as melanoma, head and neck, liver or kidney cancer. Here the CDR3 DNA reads TGTGCCAGCAGCCTTTCGGGACAAGGAGAAGGCTACACCTTC. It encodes CASSLSGQGEGYTF.